The source of this T cell receptor (beta chain) is a study of T cell changes during pregnancy in multiple sclerosis. CDR3 length: 13 amino acids. Germline V CDR1 and CDR2: MNHNS, SASEGT. V was clipped by 4 bases and J by 1 base, with 5 bases between them. The protocol was immunoSEQ multiplex PCR, while the TCRdb copy is restricted to in-frame clones and leaves out a portion. This sample has around 40,000 clones, with 91% found just once. Sample: CD4+ T cells from peripheral blood mononuclear cells, taken in the third trimester of pregnancy. This receptor was obtained from a female donor in good health, enrolled as a control in a pregnancy study. This chain connects TRBV6-1 to TRBJ2-1; D remains unclear. As DNA, the CDR3 is TGTGCCAGCAGTGGGCCTTCCTACAATGAGCAGTTCTTC. The encoded protein is CASSGPSYNEQFF.